These 5 T cell receptor beta chains originate from one sample sequenced in a study of blood T cell repertoires in COVID-19. TCRdb's table, derived via immunoSEQ multiplex PCR, lists solely in-frame clones and lacks some. The data show about 280,000 clones, roughly 85% seen once. What was sequenced was PBMCs or T cells enriched from blood (not recorded which). The receptors originated from a woman aged 45-65 years who had recovered from COVID-19.

The CDR3: CASSAGGPYNEQFF. Written as DNA, the CDR3 is TGTGCCAGCAGCGCGGGGGGTCCCTACAATGAGCAGTTCTTC. The chain employs TRBV9 and TRBJ2-1; TRBD2 aligns across 7 bases. V shed 3 bases, J shed 2 bases, and the junction held 2 bases outside the gene matches. This CDR3 is built from 14 residues. Germline assignment: CDR1 SGDLS and CDR2 YYNGEE.

The chain combines TRBV18 with TRBJ2-1; 10 bases line up with TRBD2. The CDR3 has 15 amino acids. The V gene end was trimmed by 3 bases and the J gene end by 8 bases; junction bases not matched to a gene: 7. The germline V gene has CDR1 KGHSH and CDR2 LQKENI. The CDR3, as DNA: TGTGCCAGCTCACCCTCTAGCGGGAGTGGGGATGAGCAGTTCTTC. It yields the protein CASSPSSGSGDEQFF.

The gene calls are TRBV27 and TRBJ2-1, with 15 nucleotides matching TRBD2. The ends lost 4 bases at V and 9 bases at J; junction bases unmatched: 4. This CDR3 region has 15 residues. CDR1 is MNHEY, CDR2 SMNVEV, per germline (reference sequence). Here the CDR3 reads CASSSGTSGRLEQFF. For the CDR3, the DNA is TGTGCCAGCAGTTCCGGGACTAGCGGGAGGCTTGAGCAGTTCTTC.

This clone was found once. The genes are TRBV2 and TRBJ1-2; 7 nucleotides align to TRBD1. The V segment lost 6 bases and the J segment 3 bases; nucleotides outside the gene matches: 7. CDR1 and CDR2 (germline): SNHLY, FYNNEI. The CDR3 covers 14 residues. CDR3 residues: CASRQGGGYYGYTF. The CDR3 region has the DNA TGTGCCAGCAGGCAGGGGGGAGGATACTATGGCTACACCTTC. Filled out from reference TRBV2 and TRBJ1-2, the complete variable domain reads EPEVTQTPSHQVTQMGQEVILRCVPISNHLYFYWYRQILGQKVEFLVSFYNNEISEKSEIFDDQFSVERPDGSNFTLKIRSTKLEDSAMYFCASRQGGGYYGYTFGSGTRLTVV.

This rearrangement joins TRBV27 to TRBJ2-2, with 7 bases matching TRBD1. The ends lost 6 bases at V and 7 bases at J; junction bases unmatched: 11. The CDR3 loop spans 15 amino acids. Germline V CDR1 and CDR2: MNHEY, SMNVEV (reference sequence). This CDR3 reads CASRREQGRGGELFF. The CDR3 DNA reads as TGTGCCAGCAGGCGAGAACAGGGGAGAGGCGGGGAGCTGTTTTTT.